These 7 T cell receptor beta chains originate from one sample sequenced in a study of T cell repertoires in cytomegalovirus infection. These receptors lack a known antigen. MiXCR, applied by TCRdb to the reads, yields one record per CDR3 protein. The data show about 570,000 distinct CDR3 sequences, 35% to 50% seen once. Sequencing used cultured PBMCs, obtained from culture after CMV antigen stimulation. These receptors were taken from a human donor in good health (CMV status not recorded). Some clones in this sample may be carry-over from other donors' samples.

This clonotype was picked up a small number of times. This chain connects TRBV14 to TRBJ2-5; 10 bases map to TRBD1. Trimming at V came to 4 bases and at J to 5 bases, leaving 10 bases not matched to a gene. The CDR3 runs to 16 residues. Germline values: CDR1 SGHDN, CDR2 FVKESK. CDR3 region: CASSPPRQGARETQYF. For the CDR3, the DNA is TGTGCCAGCAGCCCCCCCAGACAGGGGGCAAGGGAGACCCAGTACTTC.

The genes are TRBV6-1 and TRBJ2-2; 8 bases match TRBD1. CDR3 length: 17 residues. V shed 6 bases, J shed 5 bases, and the junction held 14 bases outside the gene matches. Germline CDR1 and CDR2: MNHNS and SASEGT. The CDR3 DNA sequence: TGTGCCAGCAGCCTCAGGACCGGGACAGGAGGAACCGGGGAGCTGTTTTTT. The encoded protein is CASSLRTGTGGTGELFF.

J is TRBJ2-7 and V is TRBV6-5; TRBD1 matches 10 bases. Germline loops: CDR1 MNHEY, CDR2 SVGAGI. Germline trimming cut 3 bases from V and 4 bases from J; bases unmatched to any gene: 9. The CDR3 length is 16 residues. The DNA for the CDR3 is TGTGCCAGCAGTTATTCCCGGGACAGGGGTGAATACGAGCAGTACTTC. Protein: CASSYSRDRGEYEQYF.

The J gene is TRBJ2-1, the V gene TRBV24-1; the match to TRBD1 covers 9 bases. V dropped 5 bases and J dropped 7; count of bases not matched to a gene: 2. CDR3 size: 13 residues. Germline V gives CDR1 KGHDR, CDR2 SFDVKD. The CDR3 protein is CATSGTGVNEQFF. The CDR3 DNA reads TGTGCCACCAGTGGGACAGGGGTAAATGAGCAGTTCTTC.

In this sample, this clonotype turned up a few times. V usage is TRBV6-2 or TRBV6-3 and J usage is TRBJ2-2; the D is unclear. CDR3 length: 13 amino acids. CDR1 MNHEY and CDR2 SVGEGT come from the germline V gene. Trimming cost V 7 bases and J 6 bases, with 12 bases left between them. The CDR3 loop is CASTPDQAGELFF. The DNA of the CDR3 is TGTGCCAGCACCCCCGACCAGGCCGGGGAGCTGTTTTTT.

This clonotype has at least ten counts. The chain has TRBV7-2 and TRBJ1-6; D not resolved. The CDR3 runs to 17 residues. The V end lost 3 bases, the J end lost 4 bases, and 16 bases lay between the germline ends. Germline-derived CDR1 and CDR2 are SGHTA and FQGNSA. The DNA for the CDR3 is TGTGCCAGCAGCTTGACCGGGTACCGCGGGTATAATTCACCCCTCCACTTT. Encoded protein: CASSLTGYRGYNSPLHF.

V usage is TRBV12-3 or TRBV12-4 and J usage is TRBJ1-3; D is unresolved. V dropped 5 bases and J dropped 2 bases, with 7 bases sitting between them. The CDR3 extends over 13 amino acids. The CDR3 sequence is CASSEGTGNTIYF. CDR3 DNA sequence: TGTGCCAGCAGTGAAGGGACTGGAAACACCATATATTTT.